What follows are 32 T cell receptor beta chains derived from one specimen sequenced in a study of radiotherapy plus CTLA-4 blockade in lung cancer. Profiled with immunoSEQ multiplex PCR; TCRdb holds only in-frame clones, not every one. The table lists over 80,000 clones, under 85% of them singletons. The starting material was peripheral blood, obtained from a patient treated with radiotherapy plus ipilimumab. The receptors derive from a human donor with non-small cell lung cancer who had stable disease on radiotherapy plus ipilimumab.

The rearrangement uses TRBV6-4 and TRBJ2-3; TRBD1 matches 8 bases. Germline CDR1 and CDR2: MRHNA and SNTAGT. The CDR3 covers 14 residues. J lost 5 bases, V lost 3 bases, and 4 bases had no gene match. This CDR3 is CASSEQGVRDTQYF. For the CDR3, the DNA is TGTGCCAGCAGTGAACAGGGGGTCAGAGATACGCAGTATTTT.

The chain uses TRBV28 and TRBJ2-1; D possibly corresponds to TRBD2 (5 bases). The CDR3 is 13 amino acids. The V gene's germline CDR1 is MDHEN and CDR2 SYDVKM. V was pared by 8 bases and J by 1 base, with 9 bases between. The CDR3 bases are TGTGCCAGCGCGGGCAGATCCTACAATGAGCAGTTCTTC. It yields the protein CASAGRSYNEQFF.

V and J are TRBV6-1 and TRBJ1-5; 8 bases map to TRBD1. After removal of 8 bases from V and 11 bases from J, the junction contained 14 bases not matched to a gene. Germline-derived CDR1 and CDR2 are MNHNS and SASEGT. CDR3 length: 14 residues. CDR3 sequence: CASLAGQGMRAQHF. The CDR3 coding sequence is TGTGCCAGCTTAGCCGGACAGGGAATGAGGGCCCAGCATTTT.

The chain couples TRBV11-2 to TRBJ2-3; TRBD2 matches 9 bases. This CDR3 is built from 16 residues. Germline CDR1 is SGHAT and CDR2 is FQNNGV. V gave up 5 bases and J gave up 3 bases; unmatched junction bases: 9. CDR3 in DNA: TGTGCCAGCAGCCGTAATCTAGCGGGACTAACAGATACGCAGTATTTT. It translates to CASSRNLAGLTDTQYF. The whole variable domain, filled in from reference TRBV11-2 and TRBJ2-3, reads EAGVAQSPRYKIIEKRQSVAFWCNPISGHATLYWYQQILGQGPKLLIQFQNNGVVDDSQLPKDRFSAERLKGVDSTLKIQPAKLEDSAVYLCASSRNLAGLTDTQYFGPGTRLTVL.

The J gene is TRBJ1-1, the V gene TRBV30; D is undetermined. V lost 0 bases and J lost 6, with 8 bases in between. This CDR3 contains 12 residues. CDR1 and CDR2 from the germline V gene are GTSNPN and SVGIG (reference sequence). CDR3 sequence reads: CAWSVYKAEAFF. DNA for the CDR3: TGTGCCTGGAGTGTGTACAAGGCTGAAGCTTTCTTT.

The CDR3 DNA sequence: TGTGCCAGCAGTTTATCAGGAGTGCTGTCCTACGAGCAGTACTTC. Its translation: CASSLSGVLSYEQYF. V usage is TRBV27 and J usage is TRBJ2-7; D remains ambiguous. Trimming removed 0 bases from V and 1 base from J, with 10 bases in between. This CDR3 is 15 amino acids long. Germline assignment: CDR1 MNHEY and CDR2 SMNVEV (reference sequence).

This sequence joins TRBV9 and TRBJ2-7; D possibly corresponds to TRBD2 (6 bases). This CDR3 spans 14 amino acids. The germline V gene has CDR1 SGDLS and CDR2 YYNGEE. Between the trimmed V and J ends, which lost 0 bases and 2 bases, there was a span of 9 bases. The CDR3 protein is CASSVAGTPYEQYF. The DNA of the CDR3 is TGTGCCAGCAGCGTAGCCGGGACTCCCTACGAGCAGTACTTC.

The chain is built from TRBV10-3 and TRBJ1-2; possible D gene TRBD1, 5 bases. This CDR3 has 12 residues. Germline V CDR1 and CDR2: ENHRY, SYGVKD. V was clipped by 5 bases and J by 8 bases, with 12 bases between them. CDR3 residues: CAISTPGEGYTF. The CDR3 DNA is TGTGCCATCAGTACCCCGGGGGAAGGCTACACCTTC.

A single count supports this clone. The chain has TRBV6-5 and TRBJ2-3, with D tentatively TRBD1 (7 bases). Deletions cut 6 bases from V and 6 bases from J, with 10 bases between. Germline CDR1 is MNHEY and CDR2 is SVGAGI. CDR3 length equals 12 residues. The CDR3 nucleotides read TGTGCCAGCAGGACAGGGAGGGATACGCAGTATTTT. As protein: CASRTGRDTQYF.

This rearrangement joins TRBV9 to TRBJ2-3; D not certain. Germline V gives CDR1 SGDLS, CDR2 YYNGEE. The CDR3 is 12 residues long. V was trimmed by 0 bases and J by 4 bases, leaving 3 bases between them. This CDR3 reads CASSVVADTQYF. The CDR3, as DNA: TGTGCCAGCAGCGTAGTGGCAGATACGCAGTATTTT.

The chain recombines TRBV27 with TRBJ1-6; TRBD1 is a possible D gene (6 bases). This CDR3 spans 16 amino acids. CDR1 is MNHEY, CDR2 SMNVEV, per germline (reference sequence). The V and J ends lost 0 bases and 7 bases respectively, with 13 bases between them. In DNA, the CDR3 is TGTGCCAGCAGTTTATCCGCCGGGACACCGAATTCACCCCTCCACTTT. Protein product: CASSLSAGTPNSPLHF.

The chain uses TRBV7-2 and TRBJ1-6, with TRBD1 matching 7 bases. The V segment lost 6 bases and the J segment 2 bases; nucleotides outside the gene matches: 7. Germline V lookup: CDR1 SGHTA, CDR2 FQGNSA. The CDR3 is 16 amino acids. The CDR3: CASRATGTAYNSPLHF. CDR3 nucleotide sequence: TGTGCCAGCAGGGCTACCGGGACAGCCTATAATTCACCCCTCCACTTT.

The chain links TRBV28 to TRBJ1-2, with D possibly matching TRBD1 (5 bases). Per germline, CDR1 MDHEN and CDR2 SYDVKM. V lost 7 bases and J lost 2, with 14 bases in between. This CDR3 has 14 amino acids. The CDR3 DNA is TGTGCCAGCACCCTTACGGGACGCAACTATGGCTACACCTTC. Translation gives CASTLTGRNYGYTF.

The chain uses TRBV5-1 and TRBJ1-6; D unclear. From germline, CDR1 is SGHRS and CDR2 YFSETQ. Trimming took off 4 bases at V and 4 bases at J, with 12 bases between the two ends. The CDR3 length is 15 residues. The CDR3 sequence: CASSDTESYNSPLHF. The CDR3 DNA reads TGCGCCAGCAGCGATACGGAGTCTTATAATTCACCCCTCCACTTT. Full variable domain (rest looked up from reference TRBV5-1 and TRBJ1-6): KAGVTQTPRYLIKTRGQQVTLSCSPISGHRSVSWYQQTPGQGLQFLFEYFSETQRNKGNFPGRFSGRQFSNSRSEMNVSTLELGDSALYLCASSDTESYNSPLHFGNGTRLTVT.

J is TRBJ1-2 and V is TRBV28; no reliable D call. The CDR3 has 12 residues. Trimming left V 5 bases short and J 2 bases short, with 6 bases between. Germline V CDR1 and CDR2: MDHEN, SYDVKM. CDR3: CASSPRNYGYTF. CDR3 DNA: TGTGCCAGCAGTCCACGGAACTATGGCTACACCTTC.

This clone turned up a few times. As DNA, the CDR3 is TGTGCTAGTGCCTGGCGGGAGAGCACAGATACGCAGTATTTT. Translating gives CASAWRESTDTQYF. The chain uses TRBV12-5 and TRBJ2-3, with TRBD2 identical over 7 bases. In germline, CDR1 is LGHNT, CDR2 FRNRAP. The CDR3 loop spans 14 amino acids. Germline trimming cut 7 bases from V and 0 bases from J; bases unmatched to any gene: 4.

A single count supports this clone. CDR3 protein: CASSLTGVDNSPLHF. The DNA of the CDR3 is TGTGCCAGCAGTTTAACAGGGGTTGATAATTCACCCCTCCACTTT. V usage is TRBV27 and J usage is TRBJ1-6, with 7 positions matching TRBD1. Trimming at V came to 2 bases and at J to 5 bases, leaving 3 bases not matched to a gene. Germline V gene data show CDR1 as MNHEY and CDR2 as SMNVEV (reference sequence). The CDR3 has 15 amino acids.

There are a few counts of this clone. The J gene is TRBJ1-3, the V gene TRBV14; no clear D. With 8 bases removed from V and 0 bases from J, the gap between germline ends came to 17 bases. The V gene's germline CDR1 is SGHDN and CDR2 FVKESK. The CDR3 consists of 16 residues. DNA for the CDR3: TGTGCCAGCGAGTCGGGCGGAGGTCACTCTGGAAACACCATATATTTT. Translated, it gives CASESGGGHSGNTIYF.

The chain combines TRBV14 with TRBJ2-3; TRBD1 might be the D (5 bases). The germline V and J ends were trimmed by 3 bases and 3 bases, with 7 bases remaining between them. CDR3 length: 13 residues. CDR1 is SGHDN, CDR2 FVKESK, per germline. CDR3: CASSHPGTDTQYF. CDR3 DNA sequence: TGTGCCAGCAGCCACCCAGGGACAGATACGCAGTATTTT.

This chain connects TRBV7-2 to TRBJ2-7, with TRBD2 matching over 9 bases. J lost 2 bases, V lost 3 bases, and 8 bases had no gene match. The germline CDR1 and CDR2 sequences are SGHTA and FQGNSA. CDR3 size: 16 residues. The DNA of the CDR3 is TGTGCCAGCAGCTTGTGGGCGGCGGGGGGGGCCTACGAGCAGTACTTC. It codes for CASSLWAAGGAYEQYF.

The chain combines TRBV27 with TRBJ1-4; D unclear. Per the germline V gene, CDR1 is MNHEY and CDR2 is SMNVEV (reference sequence). The CDR3 runs 19 residues. V lost 3 bases to trimming and J lost 3 bases, with 23 bases between them. CDR3 sequence: CASSFYPGTRSGANEKLFF. The CDR3 DNA sequence: TGTGCCAGCAGTTTTTATCCCGGAACACGGAGTGGGGCTAATGAAAAACTGTTTTTT.

V usage is TRBV27 and J usage is TRBJ2-7; perhaps TRBD2 as D (6 bases). Germline V CDR1 and CDR2: MNHEY, SMNVEV (reference sequence). There are 15 residues in the CDR3. The V gene lost 2 bases and the J gene lost 0 bases, with 11 bases spanning the gap. In DNA form, the CDR3 reads TGTGCCAGCAGTTTAGGGGGGATTAGCTCCTACGAGCAGTACTTC. As protein: CASSLGGISSYEQYF.

This chain links TRBV29-1 with TRBJ1-1; 11 bases line up with TRBD1. The germline V gene encodes CDR1 SQVTM and CDR2 ANQGSEA. The CDR3 spans 12 residues. The V segment lost 6 bases and the J segment 10 bases; nucleotides outside the gene matches: 7. The CDR3 bases are TGCAGCGTGAGGGGGACAGGGGGAATAGCTTTCTTT. Translation: CSVRGTGGIAFF.

V gene TRBV30 combines with J gene TRBJ2-2; D may correspond to TRBD1 or TRBD2 (6 bases each). The CDR3 is 15 amino acids. The germline CDR1 and CDR2 sequences are GTSNPN and SVGIG (reference sequence). Trimming removed 1 base from V and 7 bases from J, with 16 bases in between. CDR3 in amino acids: CAWSAPGARGGELFF. The CDR3 nucleotides are TGTGCCTGGAGTGCCCCGGGGGCCCGGGGCGGGGAGCTGTTTTTT.

The chain links TRBV6-1 to TRBJ1-1; D call uncertain. This CDR3 has 15 amino acids. Looked up from germline, CDR1 is MNHNS and CDR2 is SASEGT. The V gene lost 7 bases and the J gene lost 1 base, with 16 bases spanning the gap. This chain's CDR3 is CASNAESQPNTEAFF. CDR3 nucleotides: TGTGCCAGCAATGCAGAGTCACAGCCGAACACTGAAGCTTTCTTT.

This chain joins TRBV6-1 and TRBJ2-1; either TRBD1 or TRBD2 may fit D (6 bases each). CDR1 is MNHNS, CDR2 SASEGT, per germline. V lost 6 bases and J 5 bases, leaving 14 bases between the germline ends. This CDR3 region has 14 residues. The DNA of the CDR3 is TGTGCCAGCAGGAGTAGGGGGGCCAACAATGAGCAGTTCTTC. This sequence encodes CASRSRGANNEQFF.

This clone has a handful of counts. The genes are TRBV28 and TRBJ1-6; D is undetermined. This CDR3 region has 13 residues. The germline CDR1 and CDR2 sequences are MDHEN and SYDVKM. V lost 8 bases, J lost 2 bases, and 7 bases lay in between. The CDR3 sequence: CASASTYNSPLHF. As DNA, the CDR3 is TGTGCCAGCGCCTCGACCTATAATTCACCCCTCCACTTT.

The chain couples TRBV30 to TRBJ1-2; D is unclear. The CDR3 runs to 11 residues. V was cut by 1 base and J by 2 bases, with 2 bases left in between. Germline V CDR1 and CDR2: GTSNPN, SVGIG (reference sequence). CDR3 nucleotide sequence: TGTGCCTGGAGTGAAAACTATGGCTACACCTTC. Encoded protein: CAWSENYGYTF. Together with reference TRBV30 and TRBJ1-2, the CDR3 gives the full variable domain: SQTIHQWPATLVQPVGSPLSLECTVEGTSNPNLYWYRQAAGRGLQLLFYSVGIGQISSEVPQNLSASRPQDRQFILSSKKLLLSDSGFYLCAWSENYGYTFGSGTRLTVV.

A single count supports this clone. V gene TRBV5-1 combines with J gene TRBJ1-1, with D hard to call. The CDR3 length is 15 residues. V was trimmed by 0 bases and J by 0 bases, leaving 9 bases between them. Germline values: CDR1 SGHRS, CDR2 YFSETQ. The CDR3 DNA is TGCGCCAGCAGCTTGGACGGTCATCTGAACACTGAAGCTTTCTTT. Translating it yields CASSLDGHLNTEAFF.

The chain combines TRBV2 with TRBJ2-5; 9 nucleotides align to TRBD2. Trimming removed 4 bases from V and 0 bases from J; junction bases left unmatched: 3. There are 15 residues in the CDR3. Germline lookup yields CDR1 SNHLY and CDR2 FYNNEI. The CDR3, as DNA: TGTGCCAGCAGTGGGAGCGGGGGGAACCAAGAGACCCAGTACTTC. Translating gives CASSGSGGNQETQYF.

The genes are TRBV29-1 and TRBJ2-7; 12 nucleotides match TRBD1. The germline V gene encodes CDR1 SQVTM and CDR2 ANQGSEA. The CDR3 covers 16 residues. Germline trimming cut 5 bases from V and 1 base from J; bases unmatched to any gene: 9. The CDR3 is CSVYDPGQGASYEQYF. The CDR3 coding sequence is TGCAGCGTTTACGATCCGGGACAGGGGGCATCCTACGAGCAGTACTTC.

This clone was seen just once. V usage is TRBV27 and J usage is TRBJ1-2, with D perhaps TRBD1 (6 bases). CDR3 length equals 13 residues. The germline gives CDR1 MNHEY, CDR2 SMNVEV (reference sequence). The ends were cut back, 6 bases at V and 2 bases at J, with 10 bases in the middle. The DNA for the CDR3 is TGTGCCAGCAGCACGGACAGCAACTATGGCTACACCTTC. Translating it yields CASSTDSNYGYTF.